Each of the 10 T cell receptor beta chains below was sequenced from the same sample in a study of cytomegalovirus exposure and HLA in healthy donors. PCR was performed using 60 Vbeta and 13 Jbeta primers. Profiled with immunoSEQ multiplex PCR; TCRdb holds only in-frame clones, not every one. The sample contains 90,000 to 140,000 clones, roughly 15% of which appear only once. The sample taken for sequencing was PBMCs. Receptors originate from a female donor in good health and CMV-seronegative.

The chain has TRBV6-1 and TRBJ2-5; 7 positions agree with TRBD1. CDR3 length: 13 amino acids. The germline CDR1 and CDR2 sequences are MNHNS and SASEGT. V trimming: 5 bases; J trimming: 1 base; junction bases outside the gene matches: 1. The CDR3 loop reads CASSRDSQETQYF. The DNA of the CDR3 is TGTGCCAGCAGTCGGGACAGCCAAGAGACCCAGTACTTC.

This chain connects TRBV9 to TRBJ1-2; D remains unclear. V gave up 1 base and J gave up 4 bases, with 14 bases separating them. The CDR3 runs 15 residues. Per the germline V gene, CDR1 is SGDLS and CDR2 is YYNGEE. CDR3 coding DNA: TGTGCCAGCAGCGTAAATGTGGAGGGCGGCTATGGCTACACCTTC. It translates to CASSVNVEGGYGYTF.

The rearrangement uses TRBV7-2 and TRBJ1-5; 9 positions agree with TRBD1. Germline loops: CDR1 SGHTA, CDR2 FQGNSA. There are 14 residues in the CDR3. J gave up 9 bases and V 4 bases, and 7 bases lay outside the gene matches. CDR3 nucleotides: TGTGCCAGCAGCTACGGGACAGGGTCAGGGCCCCAGCATTTT. Amino acids: CASSYGTGSGPQHF.

The V call is TRBV28, the J call TRBJ1-3, with D unclear. Looked up from germline, CDR1 is MDHEN and CDR2 is SYDVKM. The CDR3 has 12 residues. Trimming took 5 bases from V and 2 from J, leaving 4 bases between them. The CDR3 reads CASSPTGNTIYF. The CDR3 bases are TGTGCCAGCAGTCCCACTGGAAACACCATATATTTT.

The chain is built from TRBV7-6 and TRBJ2-5; D may be TRBD2 (6 bases). V was pared by 5 bases and J by 3 bases, with 16 bases between. Germline assignment: CDR1 SGHVS and CDR2 FNYEAQ. The CDR3 sequence is 15 residues long. The CDR3 nucleotides are TGTGCCAGCAGCAACCCATTAGCGGAAAAAGAGACCCAGTACTTC. Translation: CASSNPLAEKETQYF.

This clone was seen a handful of times. This chain links TRBV5-4 with TRBJ2-6; the D gene is possibly TRBD2 (5 bases). The CDR3 consists of 16 residues. V lost 2 bases, J lost 0 bases, and 9 bases lay in between. Germline values: CDR1 SGHNT, CDR2 YYREEE (reference sequence). The CDR3 DNA follows: TGTGCCAGCAGCTTTCGCGGACTCTCTGGGGCCAACGTCCTGACTTTC. Residues: CASSFRGLSGANVLTF.

This clone was observed a few times. V and J are TRBV25-1 and TRBJ2-5; D may be TRBD1 (5 bases). The germline V gene encodes CDR1 MGHDK and CDR2 SYGVNS. The CDR3 is made up of 13 amino acids. V dropped 4 bases and J dropped 0 bases, with 6 bases sitting between them. The CDR3 bases are TGTGCCAGCAGTGGACAGTACCAAGAGACCCAGTACTTC. Protein product: CASSGQYQETQYF.

In its sample, this clone was seen a few times. V usage is TRBV27 and J usage is TRBJ2-4; 8 nucleotides line up with TRBD2. Germline loops: CDR1 MNHEY, CDR2 SMNVEV (reference sequence). Unmatched junction bases numbered 5, after V lost 1 base and J lost 6 bases. CDR3 length equals 15 residues. The CDR3 region is CASSLFGGDANIQYF. CDR3 sequence (DNA): TGTGCCAGCAGTTTATTCGGGGGGGATGCAAACATTCAGTACTTC.

This clone was seen more than once but under ten times. The chain carries TRBV29-1 and TRBJ2-1; D is unclear. The CDR3 runs to 13 residues. Germline V CDR1 and CDR2: SQVTM, ANQGSEA. With 6 bases removed from V and 7 bases from J, the gap between germline ends came to 16 bases. As DNA, the CDR3 is TGCAGCGTCCCGGTGGTATCTGCAAATGAGCAGTTCTTC. It codes for CSVPVVSANEQFF.

The gene calls are TRBV10-1 and TRBJ1-2; TRBD1 might be the D (6 bases). V was shortened by 3 bases and J by 4 bases, with 24 bases between the two germline ends. Looked up from germline, CDR1 is WNHNN and CDR2 is SYGVQD (reference sequence). CDR3 length: 18 residues. CDR3 bases: TGCGCCAGCAGTGAATCACTAAGATGGGACAAACTCCCCTATGGCTACACCTTC. Its protein is CASSESLRWDKLPYGYTF.